This is a list of T cell receptor beta chains from one sample in a study of cytomegalovirus exposure and HLA in healthy donors. The data were produced by immunoSEQ multiplex PCR, yet TCRdb's version contains in-frame clones alone and is incomplete. Recorded here are approximately 60,000 clones; the top ten clones represent approximately 5%. Sample: PBMCs. The receptor source for this set is a man younger than 45 in good health and CMV-seropositive. Each CDR3 is given without its conserved first and last residue.

J: TRBJ1-2; V: TRBV19; CDR3: ASSLGRGTTSGYT
J: TRBJ2-1; V: TRBV9; CDR3: ASSVVGAGGYSYNEQF
J: TRBJ2-7; V: TRBV6-1; CDR3: ASSLQGASYEQY
J: TRBJ2-1; V: TRBV21-1; CDR3: ASSINSGGSTYNEQF
J: TRBJ2-7; V: TRBV6-5; CDR3: ASSYGTGSREQY
J: TRBJ1-1; V: TRBV5-6; CDR3: ASSLRGGAEAF
J: TRBJ2-7; V: TRBV4-1; CDR3: ASSQTYLEGVTGEQY
J: TRBJ2-1; V: TRBV6-5; CDR3: ASSYPDRGATNEQF
J: TRBJ1-1; V: TRBV6-5; CDR3: ASSSPRESTEAF
J: TRBJ2-7; V: TRBV11-3; CDR3: ARRSTGDFSYEQY
J: TRBJ1-1; V: TRBV7-9; CDR3: ASSLLIVFTEAF
J: TRBJ1-2; V: TRBV29-1; CDR3: SVALRAGTGLLYNYGYT
J: TRBJ2-7; V: TRBV6-6; CDR3: ASRVERGSSYEQY
J: TRBJ1-4; V: TRBV19; CDR3: ASSSGQGNEKLF
J: TRBJ2-7; V: TRBV5-8; CDR3: ASSRRSSYEQY
J: TRBJ1-6; V: TRBV6-5; CDR3: ASSYVVTGRGAPLH
J: TRBJ1-5; V: TRBV30; CDR3: AWALDSQPQH
J: TRBJ2-3; V: TRBV29-1; CDR3: SVPGQNTDTQY
J: TRBJ1-2; V: TRBV28; CDR3: ASSSLGTGVDYGYT
J: TRBJ2-1; V: TRBV29-1; CDR3: SVHGTSDDSYNEQF
J: TRBJ2-5; V: TRBV7-3; CDR3: ASSLGTSGGSGETQY
J: TRBJ2-1; V: TRBV6-1; CDR3: ASSEVVVNEQF
J: TRBJ1-4; V: TRBV5-4; CDR3: ASSLAGQSGEKLF
J: TRBJ2-7; V: TRBV4-2; CDR3: ASSQGRDSAYEQY